Shown below are 6 T cell receptor beta chains from a single sample sequenced in a study of T cell responses to AZD1222 COVID-19 vaccine. Clones were sequenced by immunoSEQ multiplex PCR, and TCRdb holds only the in-frame ones, with some missing. The specimen's table records some 150,000 clones. The material sequenced was peripheral blood. Receptors originate from an adult in good health.

The chain uses TRBV4-2 and TRBJ1-4; D unresolved. V lost 1 base to trimming and J lost 7 bases, with 19 bases between them. Per the germline V gene, CDR1 is LGHNA and CDR2 is YNFKEQ. This CDR3 is built from 17 residues. The CDR3 is CASSQGLEARAREKLFF. The CDR3 DNA is TGTGCCAGCAGCCAAGGGTTAGAGGCGAGGGCCCGTGAAAAACTGTTTTTT.

This chain's CDR3 is CASSLDPTRDNEQFF. The CDR3, as DNA: TGTGCCAGCAGCTTAGATCCGACGCGGGACAATGAGCAGTTCTTC. The V gene is TRBV7-2, the J gene TRBJ2-1; D might be TRBD2 (5 bases). Between the trimmed V and J ends, which lost 1 base and 5 bases, there was a span of 12 bases. Germline CDR1 reads SGHTA; CDR2 reads FQGNSA. The length of the CDR3 is 15 residues. Filled out from reference TRBV7-2 and TRBJ2-1, the complete variable domain reads GAGVSQSPSNKVTEKGKDVELRCDPISGHTALYWYRQSLGQGLEFLIYFQGNSAPDKSGLPSDRFSAERTGGSVSTLTIQRTQQEDSAVYLCASSLDPTRDNEQFFGPGTRLTVL.

V and J are TRBV6-6 and TRBJ2-7; 11 bases align to TRBD1. From germline, CDR1 is MNHNY and CDR2 SVGAGI (reference sequence). This CDR3 comprises 16 residues. V lost 0 bases and J lost 4; bases outside the gene matches: 5. CDR3 sequence (DNA): TGTGCCAGCAGTTACTCAGGGACAGGGGGGACTTACGAGCAGTACTTC. This sequence encodes CASSYSGTGGTYEQYF.

The chain joins TRBV5-1 to TRBJ1-4; 7 bases fit TRBD1. Germline V gene lookup returns CDR1 SGHRS and CDR2 YFSETQ. V was pared by 0 bases and J by 7 bases, with 3 bases of the junction left unmatched. The CDR3 runs 14 residues. The CDR3 DNA sequence: TGCGCCAGCAGCTTGGGAGGGACAGCTGAAAAACTGTTTTTT. Its translation is CASSLGGTAEKLFF.

This chain connects TRBV11-2 to TRBJ1-2, with 7 bases matching TRBD1. CDR1 and CDR2 (germline): SGHAT, FQNNGV. CDR3 length equals 13 residues. J lost 3 bases, V lost 3 bases, and 1 base had no gene match. This CDR3 reads CASSFTGDYGYTF. The DNA of the CDR3 is TGTGCCAGCAGCTTTACAGGGGACTATGGCTACACCTTC.

The chain has TRBV28 and TRBJ2-7; 7 nucleotides match TRBD1. With 5 bases clipped from V and 12 bases from J, the junction kept 16 bases outside the gene matches. There are 14 residues in the CDR3. The germline V gene encodes CDR1 MDHEN and CDR2 SYDVKM. The CDR3 region has the DNA TGTGCCAGCAGTCTTCCCGGACAGGCCAACGGTGGGTACTTC. It is translated as CASSLPGQANGGYF.